This T cell receptor (beta chain) was sequenced in a study of CXCR3-negative and CXCR3-positive naive CD8 T cells (dated by TCRdb to between 2017 and 2020). About the full investigation: Approximately 140 million TRB reads were obtained in total, roughly 1.5 +/- 0.3 million reads per library. Data from ten or so donors, pooled across two independent experiments, went into the diversity and physicochemical repertoire analyses. For the TRBV-TRBJ cluster analysis, the naive subsets came from a handful of donors, while the memory cells came from 3 donors. Beyond this particular receptor, the publication reports: Compared with CXCR3-negative naive cells, CXCR3-positive naive cells had TRB CDR3s with higher hydrophobicity (lower Kidera factor 4), lower energy, and higher strength and volume indices. Freshly isolated PBMCs were used for most assays because CXCR3 expression went down partially after cryopreservation. Both naive subsets had comparably high repertoire diversity, while memory CD8+ T cells had much lower repertoire diversity. Similar TRBV-TRBJ usage was shown by naive CXCR3-negative and CXCR3-positive cells from the same donor, whereas distinct patterns were shown by memory cells. Surface CD5, linked to self-reactivity in mice, was comparable between naive subsets; TCR interaction strength was therefore also inferred from TRB CDR3 physicochemical properties.

For every CD8+ T cell subset, approximately 330,000 cells were flow-sorted straight into RLT lysis buffer, and each subset was sorted in triplicate. Naive CD8+ T cells were defined stringently as CD45RO-CCR7+CD27+CD95- to exclude memory contaminants. Peripheral blood mononuclear cells were isolated from buffy coats using standard density gradient centrifugation. Naive CXCR3-negative and CXCR3-positive CD8+ T cells were flow-sorted using a FACSAria III. Total RNA was extracted from sorted cells using an RNeasy Mini Kit. Sequencing used a NextSeq 550. The Human TCR Profiling Kit (MiLaboratory) was used to make UMI-labeled 5' RACE TRB cDNA libraries. The full amount of extracted RNA was used for cDNA synthesis, and the full amount of resulting cDNA was used for PCR amplification. Libraries were prepared in parallel with an identical number of PCR cycles. The study's own analysis went as follows. With a minimum of two reads required per UMI, MIGEC and MiXCR pulled out about 50,000 +/- 10,000 unique UMI-labeled TRB cDNA molecules from each library. An average of approximately 40,000 +/- 10,000 functional in-frame TRB CDR3 nucleotide clonotypes without stop codons was found per library. After downsampling to 5000 UMI-labeled TRB molecules per sample, diversity metrics, including normalized Shannon-Wiener and Chao1, were computed in VDJtools. For the central five CDR3 residues, VDJtools calculated physicochemical properties weighted by clonotype size, namely interaction energy, strength, volume and Kidera factor 4. TCRdb reprocessed the reads and provides one entry for every CDR3 protein sequence; no DNA is given. TCRdb's processing, not the authors', yielded these V and J calls. The record for this sample contains about 150,000 distinct CDR3 sequences. The biggest ten clones account for around 0.44% of the sample.

As to this clonotype: Its cognate antigen has yet to be identified.

The CDR3 runs 11 amino acids, cysteine and phenylalanine included. No coding sequence is recorded. Taken from the germline V gene, the CDR1 and CDR2 loops are SGHTA and FQGNSA. Sequenced input: naive CXCR3+ CD8+ T cells from blood. In light of the paper, this sample's cell subset or site label describes: CD45RO-CCR7+CD27+CD95- naive CD8+ T cells expressing CXCR3 (TNR3+). The chain is assembled from TRBV7-2 and TRBJ2-7. This sequence was found in a human donor in good health. Some clones in this sample may be carry-over from other donors' samples. CDR3 reads: CTSSWAGEQYF.